Following are 13 T cell receptor beta chains from one sample sequenced in a study of blood T cell repertoires in COVID-19. Measured with immunoSEQ multiplex PCR; TCRdb has only the in-frame clones, and not every one. The sample includes 55,000 to 65,000 clones, roughly 91% seen only once; the top ten take approximately 8.1%. The source material was peripheral blood. These receptors all stem from a human donor in a cohort sampled during active COVID-19.

The J gene is TRBJ1-1, the V gene TRBV5-1, with a possible D match to TRBD1 (5 bases). CDR1 is SGHRS and CDR2 is YFSETQ in the germline V gene. The CDR3 totals 14 residues. The ends were cut back, 1 base at V and 1 base at J, with 8 bases in the middle. In DNA form, the CDR3 reads TGCGCCAGCAGCTTGCAGGGCGGGAACACTGAAGCTTTCTTT. Encoded protein: CASSLQGGNTEAFF. Based on the CDR3 plus reference TRBV5-1 and TRBJ1-1, the full variable domain is KAGVTQTPRYLIKTRGQQVTLSCSPISGHRSVSWYQQTPGQGLQFLFEYFSETQRNKGNFPGRFSGRQFSNSRSEMNVSTLELGDSALYLCASSLQGGNTEAFFGQGTRLTVV.

The V gene is TRBV7-2, the J gene TRBJ1-2, with TRBD1 identical over 8 bases. The CDR3 length is 14 residues. Trimming at V came to 5 bases and at J to 4 bases, leaving 6 bases not matched to a gene. The germline V gene has CDR1 SGHTA and CDR2 FQGNSA. This CDR3 reads CASSVDRAGYGYTF. CDR3 nucleotides: TGTGCCAGCAGCGTGGACAGGGCGGGCTATGGCTACACCTTC. Drawing the rest from reference TRBV7-2 and TRBJ1-2, the complete variable domain is GAGVSQSPSNKVTEKGKDVELRCDPISGHTALYWYRQSLGQGLEFLIYFQGNSAPDKSGLPSDRFSAERTGGSVSTLTIQRTQQEDSAVYLCASSVDRAGYGYTFGSGTRLTVV.

This clone was found once. The V call is TRBV6-6, the J call TRBJ2-2; possibly TRBD2 for D (7 bases). Deletions cut 6 bases from V and 2 bases from J, with 13 bases between. The CDR3 has 15 residues. From germline, CDR1 is MNHNY and CDR2 SVGAGI (reference sequence). The CDR3: CASRLGGLNTGELFF. The DNA for the CDR3 is TGTGCCAGCAGGCTCGGGGGGCTCAACACCGGGGAGCTGTTTTTT.

This clone was counted once. The rearrangement joins TRBV9 to TRBJ1-1, with 7 bases fitting TRBD1. The germline V gene encodes CDR1 SGDLS and CDR2 YYNGEE. This CDR3 region has 14 residues. V dropped 0 bases and J dropped 1; count of bases not matched to a gene: 0. The CDR3 DNA sequence: TGTGCCAGCAGCGTAGAGGGGGCGAACACTGAAGCTTTCTTT. Translating gives CASSVEGANTEAFF.

V gene TRBV3-1 (or the pseudogene TRBV3-2) combines with J gene TRBJ1-2; TRBD1 matches 7 bases. The CDR3 extends over 14 amino acids. Unmatched junction bases numbered 7, after V lost 1 base and J lost 8 bases. From germline, CDR1 is LGHDT and CDR2 YNNKEL (reference sequence). CDR3: CASSQGNRGGGYTF. The CDR3 DNA is TGTGCCAGCAGCCAAGGGAACAGGGGTGGAGGCTACACCTTC.

This chain joins TRBV5-4 and TRBJ2-3; 8 bases map to TRBD2. CDR1 SGHNT and CDR2 YYREEE come from the germline V gene (reference sequence). The CDR3 is 15 residues long. The V segment lost 3 bases and the J segment 1 base; nucleotides outside the gene matches: 4. Here the CDR3 reads CASSSPTSGTDTQYF. In DNA form, the CDR3 reads TGTGCCAGCAGCTCCCCGACTAGCGGCACAGATACGCAGTATTTT.

The chain uses TRBV7-9 and TRBJ1-1, with TRBD1 identical over 8 bases. The ends lost 10 bases at V and 0 bases at J; junction bases unmatched: 4. The CDR3 is 13 amino acids. Germline V gene sequence: CDR1 SEHNR, CDR2 FQNEAQ (reference sequence). The CDR3 protein is CANDRGLNTEAFF. For the CDR3, the DNA is TGTGCCAACGACAGGGGACTGAACACTGAAGCTTTCTTT.

V usage is TRBV30 and J usage is TRBJ2-2, with D uncertain. V lost 3 bases, J lost 7 bases, and 9 bases lay in between. Germline lookup yields CDR1 GTSNPN and CDR2 SVGIG (reference sequence). CDR3 size: 12 residues. CDR3 amino acids: CAWSVIGGELFF. CDR3 DNA sequence: TGTGCCTGGAGCGTAATCGGCGGGGAGCTGTTTTTT.

The rearrangement links TRBV18 to TRBJ2-5; a possible D gene is TRBD1 (5 bases). The CDR3 spans 15 residues. The ends were cut back, 2 bases at V and 5 bases at J, with 15 bases in the middle. Germline V gene sequence: CDR1 KGHSH, CDR2 LQKENI. In DNA, the CDR3 is TGTGCCAGCTCACCATTACAGACAGCCCGGGAGACCCAGTACTTC. Encoded protein: CASSPLQTARETQYF.

This clone was detected a few times. CDR3: CASSYGLGVNTEAFF. The CDR3 DNA reads TGTGCCAGCAGTTACGGCCTGGGAGTGAACACTGAAGCTTTCTTT. The gene calls are TRBV6-5 and TRBJ1-1; D is uncertain. CDR3 length equals 15 residues. Germline CDR1 reads MNHEY; CDR2 reads SVGAGI. The germline V and J ends were trimmed by 2 bases and 0 bases, with 10 bases remaining between them.

This chain links TRBV30 with TRBJ1-5, with TRBD1 as a possible D gene (5 bases). Deletions cut 0 bases from V and 5 bases from J, with 11 bases between. Germline V gene lookup returns CDR1 GTSNPN and CDR2 SVGIG (reference sequence). The CDR3 loop spans 14 amino acids. CDR3 bases: TGTGCCTGGAGTGTACCTGGCAGGGATCAGCCCCAGCATTTT. This translates into CAWSVPGRDQPQHF.

This clone was seen a single time. This chain joins TRBV18 and TRBJ2-1; 10 nucleotides line up with TRBD2. V shed 0 bases, J shed 9 bases, and the junction held 8 bases outside the gene matches. CDR3 length: 16 residues. Germline loops: CDR1 KGHSH, CDR2 LQKENI. The CDR3 region has the DNA TGTGCCAGCTCACCACCGGGACTAGCGTTTAGCGGTGAGCAGTTCTTC. Its protein is CASSPPGLAFSGEQFF.

This chain connects TRBV19 to TRBJ2-7; 9 bases agree with TRBD2. The germline V gene has CDR1 LNHDA and CDR2 SQIVND (reference sequence). This CDR3 has 16 residues. V was pared by 2 bases and J by 5 bases, with 10 bases of the junction left unmatched. DNA of the CDR3: TGTGCCAGTAGTATAACCCCATTAGCGGGAGACCACGAGCAGTACTTC. Protein: CASSITPLAGDHEQYF. The full variable domain, its missing parts supplied by reference TRBV19 and TRBJ2-7, is DGGITQSPKYLFRKEGQNVTLSCEQNLNHDAMYWYRQDPGQGLRLIYYSQIVNDFQKGDIAEGYSVSREKKESFPLTVTSAQKNPTAFYLCASSITPLAGDHEQYFGPGTRLTVT.